This TCR beta chain is drawn from a study of blood T cells in healthy people across ages. Study background: The capture of about one barcoded beta molecule per two T cells was achieved by template switching.

Germline V CDR1 and CDR2: MGHDK, SYGVNS. V trimming: 3 bases; J trimming: 6 bases; junction bases outside the gene matches: 6. The CDR3 has 14 residues. With a J-beta primer mix and a sample-barcoded 5' primer, a second PCR ran about 6 to 11 cycles. A single record per CDR3 protein comes from TCRdb applying MiXCR to the 5' RACE reads. The sample contains about 800,000 distinct CDR3 sequences, 58% of which appear only once. Approximately 9.4 milliliters was the volume of peripheral blood drawn from each donor. This TCR was recovered from a man younger than 45 in good health. The sequenced material came from blood. The rearrangement links TRBV25-1 to TRBJ2-3; 7 bases are shared with TRBD1. The CDR3 spells CASSETGPRDTQYF. DNA for the CDR3: TGTGCCAGCAGTGAGACAGGGCCGCGGGATACGCAGTATTTT.